This T cell receptor beta chain was identified in a study of T-cell reconstitution after alpha-beta-depleted transplantation in children. Researchers prepared the TCRbeta library using unique molecular identifiers, the study reports. TCRdb re-called the PCR reads through MiXCR, storing one row per CDR3 protein. The sample has 120,000 to 150,000 distinct CDR3 sequences; around 9% are singletons. This clonotype was seen repeatedly, ten times or more. The antigen remains undetermined. Study-level findings and limits: Reports say that about two months after transplant, the alpha-beta T cells came out of several hundred graft clones that had expanded.

CDR3 size: 12 residues. V was shortened by 3 bases and J by 7 bases, with 13 bases between the two germline ends. Germline-derived CDR1 and CDR2 are DFQATT and SNEGSKA (reference sequence). The clonotype was recovered from a female patient aged 2-15 years who had a stem cell transplant for congenital amegakaryocytic thrombocytopenia, so the T cells may come from the graft donor. Sequences were derived from PBMCs, mostly from graft donor cells, sampled 180 days after TCRalphabeta/CD19-depleted stem cell transplant. This chain connects TRBV20-1 to TRBJ2-7; D is unresolved. CDR3 nucleotide sequence: TGCAGTGCTAGCGCCGACGTGTGGGAGCAGTACTTC. Translating it yields CSASADVWEQYF.